A single sample gave rise to the 18 T cell receptor beta chains below, sequenced in a study of shared clonotypes between healthy human individuals. Using immunoSEQ multiplex PCR, the repertoire was profiled, and TCRdb retains in-frame clones only, with some absent. Altogether 1.4 million to 1.5 million clones are present, approximately 96% being singletons, with the ten largest covering approximately 1%. Sequencing was performed on naive CD4+ T cells sorted from blood. Specified subset: CD45RA+ positively selected. Receptors originate from a man aged 30-40 years in good health.

CDR3 protein: CASSSGQLSSGNTIYF. In nucleotides, the CDR3 is TGTGCCAGCAGTTCGGGACAGCTGAGCTCTGGAAACACCATATATTTT. This chain uses TRBV27 with TRBJ1-3; TRBD1 aligns across 7 bases. The CDR3 runs 16 residues. The V gene end was trimmed by 4 bases and the J gene end by 0 bases; junction bases not matched to a gene: 6. CDR1 and CDR2 from the germline V gene are MNHEY and SMNVEV (reference sequence).

This clone came up a few times. The chain has TRBV4-1 and TRBJ2-7, with 11 bases aligning to TRBD2. From germline, CDR1 is MGHRA and CDR2 YSYEKL. This CDR3 is built from 15 residues. V lost 5 bases and J lost 3; bases outside the gene matches: 6. Here the CDR3 reads CASSYGLAGNYEQYF. CDR3 sequence (DNA): TGCGCCAGCAGCTACGGACTAGCGGGTAACTACGAGCAGTACTTC.

The chain combines TRBV28 with TRBJ2-7, with TRBD1 matching over 10 bases. From germline, CDR1 is MDHEN and CDR2 SYDVKM. The CDR3 has 16 residues. J lost 4 bases, V lost 1 base, and 7 bases had no gene match. The CDR3 region has the DNA TGTGCCAGCAGTTTATTTGGGGGACAGGGGATTTACGAGCAGTACTTC. It translates to CASSLFGGQGIYEQYF.

This sequence joins TRBV6-1 and TRBJ2-5; D tentatively reads TRBD1 or TRBD2 (5 bases each). CDR3 length: 14 amino acids. Per germline, CDR1 MNHNS and CDR2 SASEGT. The V and J ends lost 6 bases and 3 bases respectively, with 14 bases between them. This CDR3 reads CASRSRDQKETQYF. The CDR3 coding sequence is TGTGCCAGCAGATCCCGGGACCAGAAAGAGACCCAGTACTTC.

The genes are TRBV5-4 and TRBJ2-7, with 10 bases matching TRBD2. Germline V CDR1 and CDR2: SGHNT, YYREEE (reference sequence). J lost 5 bases, V lost 3 bases, and 11 bases had no gene match. This CDR3 region has 16 residues. This CDR3 reads CASSSRGPLAGDEQYF. CDR3 nucleotide sequence: TGTGCCAGCAGCTCGCGGGGCCCCCTAGCGGGAGACGAGCAGTACTTC.

This rearrangement joins TRBV28 to TRBJ1-3, with a possible D match to TRBD1 (6 bases). Germline CDR1 and CDR2: MDHEN and SYDVKM. There are 16 residues in the CDR3. With 3 bases removed from V and 5 bases from J, the gap between germline ends came to 17 bases. The CDR3: CASSLRTRGLRNTIYF. As DNA, the CDR3 is TGTGCCAGCAGTTTGAGGACTCGGGGGCTGAGAAACACCATATATTTT.

The V and J genes are TRBV6-6 and TRBJ1-1; D perhaps matches TRBD1 (6 bases). The germline CDR1 and CDR2 sequences are MNHNY and SVGAGI (reference sequence). The V end was cut by 6 bases, the J end by 5 bases, with 19 bases between. The CDR3 sequence is 15 residues long. The CDR3: CASRRKQGDRTEAFF. The CDR3 nucleotides read TGTGCCAGCAGGAGAAAACAGGGAGATCGGACTGAAGCTTTCTTT.

In this sample, this clone turned up once. The chain has TRBV7-6 and TRBJ2-7; the D is unclear. This CDR3 is 13 amino acids long. Germline values: CDR1 SGHVS, CDR2 FNYEAQ. V was cut by 3 bases and J by 3 bases, with 9 bases left in between. In nucleotides, the CDR3 is TGTGCCAGCAGCTTCGCGGAGCGCTACGAGCAGTACTTC. The encoded protein is CASSFAERYEQYF. The full variable domain, in which reference TRBV7-6 and TRBJ2-7 provide the parts outside the CDR3, is GAGVSQSPRYKVTKRGQDVALRCDPISGHVSLYWYRQALGQGPEFLTYFNYEAQQDKSGLPNDRFSAERPEGSISTLTIQRTEQRDSAMYRCASSFAERYEQYFGPGTRLTVT.

V is TRBV5-1 and J is TRBJ1-4; D is uncertain. Germline CDR1 SGHRS, CDR2 YFSETQ. This CDR3 is 13 amino acids long. V lost 4 bases and J 3 bases, leaving 7 bases between the germline ends. DNA for the CDR3: TGCGCCAGCAGCGGTGGCTCTAATGAAAAACTGTTTTTT. Its protein is CASSGGSNEKLFF.

This sequence joins TRBV7-8 and TRBJ1-1; D is unclear. Germline V CDR1 and CDR2: SGHVS, FQNEAQ. Trimming cost V 2 bases and J 1 base, with 8 bases left between them. The CDR3 loop spans 14 amino acids. The CDR3 is CASSLKNGNTEAFF. CDR3 nucleotide sequence: TGTGCCAGCAGCTTAAAGAATGGGAACACTGAAGCTTTCTTT. The full variable domain, its missing parts supplied by reference TRBV7-8 and TRBJ1-1, is GAGVSQSPRYKVAKRGQDVALRCDPISGHVSLFWYQQALGQGPEFLTYFQNEAQLDKSGLPSDRFFAERPEGSVSTLKIQRTQQEDSAVYLCASSLKNGNTEAFFGQGTRLTVV.

This chain's CDR3 is CASSSGTSVAYEQYF. DNA for the CDR3: TGCGCCAGCAGCAGCGGGACTAGCGTTGCCTACGAGCAGTACTTC. The chain recombines TRBV5-1 with TRBJ2-7, with 10 bases fitting TRBD2. The V segment lost 4 bases and the J segment 2 bases; nucleotides outside the gene matches: 6. In germline, CDR1 is SGHRS, CDR2 YFSETQ. The CDR3 contains 15 residues. Based on the CDR3 plus reference TRBV5-1 and TRBJ2-7, the full variable domain is KAGVTQTPRYLIKTRGQQVTLSCSPISGHRSVSWYQQTPGQGLQFLFEYFSETQRNKGNFPGRFSGRQFSNSRSEMNVSTLELGDSALYLCASSSGTSVAYEQYFGPGTRLTVT.

In DNA form, the CDR3 reads TGTGCCAGCTCACCATCCGGCCTTAGGGCTGAAAACATTCAGTACTTC. Translated: CASSPSGLRAENIQYF. This sequence joins TRBV18 and TRBJ2-4; D gene uncertain. The CDR3 loop spans 16 amino acids. Germline V lookup: CDR1 KGHSH, CDR2 LQKENI. Trimming took 2 bases from V and 5 from J, leaving 16 bases between them.

The chain uses TRBV7-2 and TRBJ2-5, with a possible D match to TRBD2 (5 bases). Germline V CDR1 and CDR2: SGHTA, FQGNSA. Trimming pared 1 base from V and 3 bases from J, leaving 12 bases between. The CDR3 spans 15 residues. The CDR3 sequence: CASSLGLTREETQYF. The CDR3 DNA follows: TGTGCCAGCAGCTTAGGACTAACTAGAGAAGAGACCCAGTACTTC.

The rearrangement joins TRBV4-3 to TRBJ2-7; D remains ambiguous. This CDR3 is built from 12 residues. Deletions cut 0 bases from V and 7 bases from J, with 7 bases between. Germline V CDR1 and CDR2: LGHNA, YSLEER. CDR3 nucleotides: TGCGCCAGCAGCCAAGAGGGTGGAGAGCAGTACTTC. Translation: CASSQEGGEQYF.

The chain uses TRBV6-6 and TRBJ2-5, with D tentatively TRBD1 (6 bases). In germline, CDR1 is MNHNY, CDR2 SVGAGI (reference sequence). V lost 5 bases and J 3 bases, leaving 16 bases between the germline ends. This CDR3 has 15 residues. The CDR3 coding sequence is TGTGCCAGCAGTCGGACAGCAACCATTAAAGAGACCCAGTACTTC. It is translated as CASSRTATIKETQYF.

On this clone itself: This CDR3 is also generated by other DNA sequences in the sample. The gene calls are TRBV5-1 and TRBJ2-3, with 10 bases aligning to TRBD1. V shed 4 bases and J 4 bases; nucleotides not matched to a gene: 3. CDR3 length equals 14 residues. Looked up from germline, CDR1 is SGHRS and CDR2 is YFSETQ. The CDR3 DNA follows: TGCGCCAGCAGCCCGACAGGGGGCCCAGATACGCAGTATTTT. This gives the protein CASSPTGGPDTQYF.

This chain joins TRBV18 and TRBJ2-5; a possible D gene is TRBD2 (6 bases). Trimming stripped 3 bases from V and 4 bases from J, with 12 bases between. The CDR3 has 14 amino acids. Germline V gene data show CDR1 as KGHSH and CDR2 as LQKENI. CDR3 amino acids: CASSPPRLGETQYF. For the CDR3, the DNA is TGTGCCAGCTCACCCCCCAGACTAGGAGAGACCCAGTACTTC.

About this clone: Other DNA sequences of this sample code for an identical CDR3. The CDR3 coding sequence is TGCAGCGTTGGGGGTTTGGGACCTAACTATGGCTACACCTTC. It encodes CSVGGLGPNYGYTF. The chain recombines TRBV29-1 with TRBJ1-2, with D tentatively TRBD1 (5 bases). The CDR3 runs to 14 residues. The V gene lost 4 bases and the J gene lost 0 bases, with 12 bases spanning the gap. The germline V gene has CDR1 SQVTM and CDR2 ANQGSEA.